This TCR beta chain was recorded in a study of a mutant IDH1 vaccine in newly diagnosed glioma. In the study overall: Treatment recipients were about 62% male and about 40% female, and their mean age was roughly 40 years. V12 corresponded to week 35 and V13 to week 47.

The CDR3 is 15 residues long. The V gene's germline CDR1 is SNHLY and CDR2 FYNNEI. The V segment lost 5 bases and the J segment 7 bases; nucleotides outside the gene matches: 8. Turning to this clone: The antigen remains unidentified.

Assay: immunoSEQ multiplex PCR; the TCRdb copy retains only in-frame clones and omits some. The sample shows about 64,000 clones, around 74% of them seen only once. Time point denoted: week 35, safety follow-up. Vaccination comprised doses that each held 300 ug of mutant IDH1 20-mer peptide, plus topical imiquimod. Patients, over weeks 1, 3, 5, 7, 11, 15, 19 and 23, received a total of eight vaccinations. Donors had new WHO grade 3 or 4 IDH1-mutant, ATRX-lost astrocytomas. The chain has TRBV2 and TRBJ1-5; 10 bases fit TRBD1. Sequenced here: PBMCs, sampled from a glioma patient whose treatment included an IDH1 peptide vaccine. The receptor was derived from a man aged 50 to 59 with glioma. The CDR3 region has the DNA TGTGCCAGCAGTAGACAGGGGGCTCAGAAACAGCCCCAGCATTTT. Residues: CASSRQGAQKQPQHF.